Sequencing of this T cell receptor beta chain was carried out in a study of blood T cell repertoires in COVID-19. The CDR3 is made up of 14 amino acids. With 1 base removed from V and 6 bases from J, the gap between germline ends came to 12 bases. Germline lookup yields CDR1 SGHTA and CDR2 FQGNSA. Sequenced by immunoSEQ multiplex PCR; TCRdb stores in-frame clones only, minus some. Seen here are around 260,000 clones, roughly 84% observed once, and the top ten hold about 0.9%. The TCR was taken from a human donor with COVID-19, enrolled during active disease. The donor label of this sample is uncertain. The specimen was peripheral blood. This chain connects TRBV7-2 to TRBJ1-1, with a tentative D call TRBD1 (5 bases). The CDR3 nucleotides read TGTGCCAGCAGCTTAGAGGGGCTGGGTGCTGAAGCTTTCTTT. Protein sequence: CASSLEGLGAEAFF.